This TCR beta chain was identified in a study of blood T cell repertoires in COVID-19. CDR1 KGHSH and CDR2 LQKENI come from the germline V gene. The ends lost 4 bases at V and 1 base at J; junction bases unmatched: 3. The CDR3 totals 16 residues. Profiled with immunoSEQ multiplex PCR; TCRdb holds only in-frame clones, not every one. The table lists approximately 400,000 clones, 85% to 90% of them singletons, with 0.9% to 1.5% in the top ten. The sequenced sample consisted of PBMCs or T cells enriched from blood (not recorded which). The rearrangement links TRBV18 to TRBJ2-5; 13 nucleotides agree with TRBD2. The receptor comes from a woman under 30 who had recovered from COVID-19. The CDR3 region has the DNA TGTGCCAGCTCACGAGGGACTAGCGGGGTCCAAGAGACCCAGTACTTC. This translates into CASSRGTSGVQETQYF.